The clone carrying this T cell receptor (beta chain) was seen repeatedly, ten times or more. Its target is unknown. The sample comes from a study of type 1 regulatory T cells. Whole-study context: T-allo10 is an in vitro-generated, Tr1-enriched CD4 T cell product specific for alloantigen.

TCRdb called the reads again in MiXCR, with one record for every CDR3 protein. The table records about 39,000 distinct CDR3 sequences, 12% of them present only once. The CDR3 consists of 16 residues. Trimming shortened V by 1 base and J by 1 base, and 14 bases separated the two germline ends. CDR1 and CDR2 (germline): SGHDT, YYEEEE. This TCR derives from a human donor in good health. The V and J genes are TRBV5-6 and TRBJ1-1; D is uncertain. Sequencing input: cultured non-Tr1 T cells, either the whole culture or a sorted T cell fraction (not recorded which). The CDR3 region has the DNA TGTGCCAGCAGCTTGTGGGGTTCCCCCACGAACACTGAAGCTTTCTTT. Translated: CASSLWGSPTNTEAFF.